This TCR beta chain was obtained from a study of blood T cell repertoires in COVID-19. At the level of the study: The United States, Italy and Spain were the sources of the acute and convalescent COVID-19 samples.

Original methodology: Researchers report that nucleated cell counts were estimated from reference gene primer amplification. Clones were read by immunoSEQ multiplex PCR, and TCRdb kept only the in-frame ones, dropping some. The V and J calls and the clone size are those of that table, but D and trimming were determined from the DNA. The table records 170,000 or so clones, 70% to 90% of them present only once. Material: peripheral blood. The receptor was isolated from a middle-aged man with active or convalescent COVID-19.

CDR3 sequence (DNA): TGTGCCAGTAGTATTCTAGGGGAGGTTCAGCCCCAGCATTTT. Translated, it gives CASSILGEVQPQHF. The chain links TRBV19 to TRBJ1-5; D possibly corresponds to TRBD1 (5 bases). This CDR3 has 14 amino acids. Between the trimmed V and J ends, which lost 3 bases and 6 bases, there was a span of 12 bases. From germline, CDR1 is LNHDA and CDR2 SQIVND (reference sequence). Drawing the rest from reference TRBV19 and TRBJ1-5, the complete variable domain is DGGITQSPKYLFRKEGQNVTLSCEQNLNHDAMYWYRQDPGQGLRLIYYSQIVNDFQKGDIAEGYSVSREKKESFPLTVTSAQKNPTAFYLCASSILGEVQPQHFGDGTRLSIL.